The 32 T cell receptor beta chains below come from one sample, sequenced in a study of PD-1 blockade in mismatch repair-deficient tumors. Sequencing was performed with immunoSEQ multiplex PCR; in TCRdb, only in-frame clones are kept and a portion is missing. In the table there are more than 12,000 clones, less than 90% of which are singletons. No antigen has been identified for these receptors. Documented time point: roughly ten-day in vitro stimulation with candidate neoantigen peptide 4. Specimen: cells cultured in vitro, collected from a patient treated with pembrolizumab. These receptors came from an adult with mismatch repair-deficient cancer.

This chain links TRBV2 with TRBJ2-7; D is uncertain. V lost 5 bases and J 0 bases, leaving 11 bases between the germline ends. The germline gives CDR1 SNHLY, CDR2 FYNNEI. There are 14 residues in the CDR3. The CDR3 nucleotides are TGTGCCAGCAGTCCAGTTCCTAGCTCCTACGAGCAGTACTTC. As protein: CASSPVPSSYEQYF.

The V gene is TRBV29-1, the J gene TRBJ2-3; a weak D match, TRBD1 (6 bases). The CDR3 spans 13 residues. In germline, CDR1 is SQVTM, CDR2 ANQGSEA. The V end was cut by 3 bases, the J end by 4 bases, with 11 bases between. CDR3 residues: CSVESRGADTQYF. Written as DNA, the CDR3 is TGCAGCGTTGAGTCCAGGGGCGCAGATACGCAGTATTTT.

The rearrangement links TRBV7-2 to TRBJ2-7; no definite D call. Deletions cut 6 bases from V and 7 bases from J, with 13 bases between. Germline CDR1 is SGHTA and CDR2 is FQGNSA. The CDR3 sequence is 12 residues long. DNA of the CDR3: TGTGCCAGCAGACGTACCCTGGGTGAGCAGTACTTC. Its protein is CASRRTLGEQYF.

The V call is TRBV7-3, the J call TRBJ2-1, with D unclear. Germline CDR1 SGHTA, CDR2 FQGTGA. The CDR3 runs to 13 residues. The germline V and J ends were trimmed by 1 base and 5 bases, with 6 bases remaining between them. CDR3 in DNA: TGTGCCAGCAGCTTAAGTCGCGACAATGAGCAGTTCTTC. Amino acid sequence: CASSLSRDNEQFF.

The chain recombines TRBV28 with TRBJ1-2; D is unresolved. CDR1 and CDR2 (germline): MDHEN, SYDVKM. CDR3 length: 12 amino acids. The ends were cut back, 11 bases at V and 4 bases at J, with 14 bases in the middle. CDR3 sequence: CAGGVMGYGYTF. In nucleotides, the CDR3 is TGTGCCGGCGGAGTAATGGGCTATGGCTACACCTTC.

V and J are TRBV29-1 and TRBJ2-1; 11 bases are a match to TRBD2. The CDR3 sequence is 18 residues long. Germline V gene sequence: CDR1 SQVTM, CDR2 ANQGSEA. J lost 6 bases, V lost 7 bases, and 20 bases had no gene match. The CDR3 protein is CSAPDVLAGEQNVNEQFF. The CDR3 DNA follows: TGCAGCGCCCCCGACGTACTAGCGGGAGAGCAAAACGTCAATGAGCAGTTCTTC.

CDR3 DNA sequence: TGTGCCAGCAGTTACTTAACAGATACGCAGTATTTT. Residues: CASSYLTDTQYF. This sequence joins TRBV28 and TRBJ2-3; the D is unclear. The V end lost 4 bases, the J end lost 3 bases, and 5 bases lay between the germline ends. This CDR3 spans 12 amino acids. CDR1 and CDR2 (germline): MDHEN, SYDVKM.

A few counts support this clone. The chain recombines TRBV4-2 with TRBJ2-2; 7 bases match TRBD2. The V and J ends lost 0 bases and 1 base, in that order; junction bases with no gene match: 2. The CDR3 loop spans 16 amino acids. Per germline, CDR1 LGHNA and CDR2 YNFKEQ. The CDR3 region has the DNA TGTGCCAGCAGCCAAGAGACTAGCTTGAACACCGGGGAGCTGTTTTTT. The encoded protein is CASSQETSLNTGELFF.

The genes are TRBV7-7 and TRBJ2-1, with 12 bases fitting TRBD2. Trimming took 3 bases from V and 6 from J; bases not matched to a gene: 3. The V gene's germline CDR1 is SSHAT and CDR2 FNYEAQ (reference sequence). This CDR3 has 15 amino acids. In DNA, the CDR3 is TGTGCCAGCAGCTTTGGACTAGCGGGAAGCAATGAGCAGTTCTTC. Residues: CASSFGLAGSNEQFF.

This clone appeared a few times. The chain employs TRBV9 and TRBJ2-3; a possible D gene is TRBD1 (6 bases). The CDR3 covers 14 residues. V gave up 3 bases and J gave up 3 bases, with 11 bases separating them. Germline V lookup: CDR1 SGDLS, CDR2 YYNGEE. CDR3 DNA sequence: TGTGCCAGCAGCGATCACGGGACAACAGATACGCAGTATTTT. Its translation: CASSDHGTTDTQYF.

CDR3 nucleotides: TGCGCCAGCAGCTCACCGGACCAGCCGGCAGATACGCAGTATTTT. This gives the protein CASSSPDQPADTQYF. The V and J genes are TRBV5-1 and TRBJ2-3; D is ambiguous. CDR3 size: 15 residues. V lost 3 bases and J 4 bases, leaving 15 bases between the germline ends. Per germline, CDR1 SGHRS and CDR2 YFSETQ.

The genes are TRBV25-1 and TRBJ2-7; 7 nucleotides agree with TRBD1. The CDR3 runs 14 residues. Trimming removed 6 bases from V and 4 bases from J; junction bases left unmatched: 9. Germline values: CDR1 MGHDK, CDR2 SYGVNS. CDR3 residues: CASSRQGPTYEQYF. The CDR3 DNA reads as TGTGCCAGCAGCAGACAGGGTCCGACGTACGAGCAGTACTTC.

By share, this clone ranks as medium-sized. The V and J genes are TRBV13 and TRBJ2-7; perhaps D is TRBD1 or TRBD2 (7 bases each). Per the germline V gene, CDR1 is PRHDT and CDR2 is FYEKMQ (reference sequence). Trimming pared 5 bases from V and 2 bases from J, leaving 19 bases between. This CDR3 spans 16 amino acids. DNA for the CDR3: TGTGCCAGCAGCCCAACTTTACAGGGGAGGGCCTACGAGCAGTACTTC. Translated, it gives CASSPTLQGRAYEQYF.

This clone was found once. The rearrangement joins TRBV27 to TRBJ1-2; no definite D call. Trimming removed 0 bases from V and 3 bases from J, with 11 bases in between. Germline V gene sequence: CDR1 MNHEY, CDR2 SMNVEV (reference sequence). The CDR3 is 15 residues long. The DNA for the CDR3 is TGTGCCAGCAGTTTATCGGGGAGAGAGGACTATGGCTACACCTTC. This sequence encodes CASSLSGREDYGYTF.

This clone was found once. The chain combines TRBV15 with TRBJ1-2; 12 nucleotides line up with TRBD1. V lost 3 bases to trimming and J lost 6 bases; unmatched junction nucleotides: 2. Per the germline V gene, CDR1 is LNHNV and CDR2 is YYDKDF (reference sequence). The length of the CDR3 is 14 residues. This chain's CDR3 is CATSRGTGGDGYTF. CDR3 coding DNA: TGTGCCACCAGCAGGGGGACAGGGGGCGATGGCTACACCTTC.

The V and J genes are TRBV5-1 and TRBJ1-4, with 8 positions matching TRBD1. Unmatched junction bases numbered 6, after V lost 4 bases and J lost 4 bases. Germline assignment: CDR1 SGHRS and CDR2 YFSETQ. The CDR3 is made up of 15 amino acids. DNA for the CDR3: TGCGCCAGCAGCCCTGGGACAGGCTTTAATGAAAAACTGTTTTTT. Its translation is CASSPGTGFNEKLFF.

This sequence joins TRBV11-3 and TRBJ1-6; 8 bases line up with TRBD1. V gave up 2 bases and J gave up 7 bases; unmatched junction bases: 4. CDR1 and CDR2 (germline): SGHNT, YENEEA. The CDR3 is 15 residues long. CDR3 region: CASSLSGTGNSPLHF. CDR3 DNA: TGTGCCAGCAGCTTATCCGGGACAGGCAATTCACCCCTCCACTTT.

This CDR3 reads CASSPPASLSYNEQFF. The CDR3 coding sequence is TGTGCCAGCAGCCCCCCGGCTAGTCTGTCTTACAATGAGCAGTTCTTC. This chain uses TRBV9 with TRBJ2-1; D is unclear. The V end lost 4 bases, the J end lost 4 bases, and 18 bases lay between the germline ends. Germline lookup yields CDR1 SGDLS and CDR2 YYNGEE. The CDR3 length is 16 residues.

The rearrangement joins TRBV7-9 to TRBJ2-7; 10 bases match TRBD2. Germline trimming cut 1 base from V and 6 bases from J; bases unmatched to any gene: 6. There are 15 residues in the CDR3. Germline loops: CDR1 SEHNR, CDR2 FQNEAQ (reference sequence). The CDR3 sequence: CASSLVTSGNREQYF. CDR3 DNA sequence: TGTGCCAGCAGCTTAGTCACTAGCGGGAACCGCGAGCAGTACTTC. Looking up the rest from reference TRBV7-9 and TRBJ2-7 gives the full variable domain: DTGVSQNPRHKITKRGQNVTFRCDPISEHNRLYWYRQTLGQGPEFLTYFQNEAQLEKSRLLSDRFSAERPKGSFSTLEIQRTEQGDSAMYLCASSLVTSGNREQYFGPGTRLTVT.

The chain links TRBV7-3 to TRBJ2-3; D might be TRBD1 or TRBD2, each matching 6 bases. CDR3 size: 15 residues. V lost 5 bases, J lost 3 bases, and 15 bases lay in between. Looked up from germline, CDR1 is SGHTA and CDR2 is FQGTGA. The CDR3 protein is CASSPRGGLTDTQYF. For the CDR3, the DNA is TGTGCCAGCAGCCCGAGAGGGGGACTTACAGATACGCAGTATTTT.

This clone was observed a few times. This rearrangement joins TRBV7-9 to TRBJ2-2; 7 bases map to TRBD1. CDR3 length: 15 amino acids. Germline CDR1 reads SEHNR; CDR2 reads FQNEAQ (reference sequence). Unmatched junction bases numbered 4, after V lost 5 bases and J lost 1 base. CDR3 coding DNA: TGTGCCAGCAGCACCGGGACAGAGAACACCGGGGAGCTGTTTTTT. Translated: CASSTGTENTGELFF.

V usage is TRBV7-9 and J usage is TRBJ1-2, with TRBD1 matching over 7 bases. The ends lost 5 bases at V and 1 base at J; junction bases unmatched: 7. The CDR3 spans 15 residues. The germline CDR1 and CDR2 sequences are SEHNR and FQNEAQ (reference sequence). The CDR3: CASSPRTGINYGYTF. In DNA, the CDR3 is TGTGCCAGCAGCCCCCGGACAGGAATTAACTATGGCTACACCTTC.

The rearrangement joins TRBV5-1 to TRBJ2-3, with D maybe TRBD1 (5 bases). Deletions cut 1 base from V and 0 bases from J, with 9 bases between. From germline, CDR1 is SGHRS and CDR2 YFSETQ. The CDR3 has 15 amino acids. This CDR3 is CASSLQGHSTDTQYF. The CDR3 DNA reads TGCGCCAGCAGCTTGCAAGGACATAGCACAGATACGCAGTATTTT.

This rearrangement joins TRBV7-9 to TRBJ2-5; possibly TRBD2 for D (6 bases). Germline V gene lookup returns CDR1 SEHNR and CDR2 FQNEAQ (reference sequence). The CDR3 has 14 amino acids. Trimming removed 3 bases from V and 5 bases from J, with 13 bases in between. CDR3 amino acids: CASSFPSGRETQYF. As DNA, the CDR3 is TGTGCCAGCAGCTTCCCGTCGGGGAGGGAGACCCAGTACTTC.

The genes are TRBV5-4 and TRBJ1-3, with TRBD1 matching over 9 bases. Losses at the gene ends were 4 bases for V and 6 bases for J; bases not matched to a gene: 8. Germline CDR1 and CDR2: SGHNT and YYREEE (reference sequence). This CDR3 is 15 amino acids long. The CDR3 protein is CASSHRGQLENTIYF. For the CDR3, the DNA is TGTGCCAGCAGCCACAGGGGGCAACTCGAAAACACCATATATTTT.

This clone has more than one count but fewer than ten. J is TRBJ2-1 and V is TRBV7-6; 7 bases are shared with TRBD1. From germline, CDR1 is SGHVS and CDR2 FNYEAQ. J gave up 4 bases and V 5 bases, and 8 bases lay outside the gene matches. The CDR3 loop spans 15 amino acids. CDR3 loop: CASSQPGQRYNEQFF. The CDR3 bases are TGTGCCAGCAGCCAACCGGGACAGCGGTACAATGAGCAGTTCTTC. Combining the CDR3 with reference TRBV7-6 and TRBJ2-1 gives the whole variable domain GAGVSQSPRYKVTKRGQDVALRCDPISGHVSLYWYRQALGQGPEFLTYFNYEAQQDKSGLPNDRFSAERPEGSISTLTIQRTEQRDSAMYRCASSQPGQRYNEQFFGPGTRLTVL.

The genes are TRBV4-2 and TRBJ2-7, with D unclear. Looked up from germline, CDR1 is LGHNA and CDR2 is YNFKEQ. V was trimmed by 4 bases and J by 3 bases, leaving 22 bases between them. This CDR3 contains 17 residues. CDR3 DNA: TGTGCCAGCAGCCCCACCGTCATCTTGGCCGGATTCTACGAGCAGTACTTC. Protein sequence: CASSPTVILAGFYEQYF.

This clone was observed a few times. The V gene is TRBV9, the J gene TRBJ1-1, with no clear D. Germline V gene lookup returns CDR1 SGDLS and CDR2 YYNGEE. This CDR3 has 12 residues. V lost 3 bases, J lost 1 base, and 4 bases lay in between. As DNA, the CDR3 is TGTGCCAGCAGCGGAACGAACACTGAAGCTTTCTTT. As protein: CASSGTNTEAFF.

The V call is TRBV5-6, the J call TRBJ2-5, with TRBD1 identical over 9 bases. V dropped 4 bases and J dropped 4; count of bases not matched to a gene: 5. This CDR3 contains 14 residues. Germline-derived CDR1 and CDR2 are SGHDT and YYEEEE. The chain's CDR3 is CASSQGQGGETQYF. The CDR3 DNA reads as TGTGCCAGCAGCCAGGGACAGGGTGGAGAGACCCAGTACTTC.

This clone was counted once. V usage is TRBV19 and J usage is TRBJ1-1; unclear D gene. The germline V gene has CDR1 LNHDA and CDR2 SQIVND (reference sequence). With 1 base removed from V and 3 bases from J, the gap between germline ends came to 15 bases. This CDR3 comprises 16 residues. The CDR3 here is CASSIVWRAQDTEAFF. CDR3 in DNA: TGTGCCAGTAGTATAGTATGGAGGGCTCAGGACACTGAAGCTTTCTTT.

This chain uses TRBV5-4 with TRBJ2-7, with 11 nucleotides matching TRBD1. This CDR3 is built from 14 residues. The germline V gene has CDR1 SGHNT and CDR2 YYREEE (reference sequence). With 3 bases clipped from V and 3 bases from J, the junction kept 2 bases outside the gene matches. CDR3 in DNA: TGTGCCAGCAGCTGGGGGACAGGGGGCTACGAGCAGTACTTC. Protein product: CASSWGTGGYEQYF.

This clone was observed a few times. CDR3 residues: CASSLAALIRDTEAFF. The CDR3, as DNA: TGTGCCAGCAGTTTAGCGGCCTTAATACGGGACACTGAAGCTTTCTTT. The chain uses TRBV28 and TRBJ1-1, with D unresolved. Germline values: CDR1 MDHEN, CDR2 SYDVKM. The CDR3 spans 16 residues. V lost 2 bases to trimming and J lost 3 bases, with 16 bases between them.